Given below is one T cell receptor (beta chain) in context. Antigen unknown. PCR was performed using 60 Vbeta and 13 Jbeta primers. Profiled with immunoSEQ multiplex PCR; TCRdb holds only in-frame clones, not every one. Of approximately 84,000 clones in the sample, more than 70% are singletons; the top ten hold around 2.7%. The CDR3 totals 13 residues. J lost 3 bases, V lost 6 bases, and 4 bases had no gene match. The V gene's germline CDR1 is MNHEY and CDR2 SMNVEV (reference sequence). This record belongs to a study of cytomegalovirus exposure and HLA in healthy donors. The study, taken as a whole, reports: In an earlier analysis, in under 700 donors, most V segments appeared productive either ~87% or ~30% of the time. CMV serostatus was the sole immune exposure data available.

The sample taken for sequencing was PBMCs. The chain employs TRBV27 and TRBJ2-7; 8 bases map to TRBD2. This TCR came from a male donor in good health and CMV-seropositive. CDR3 sequence: CASSRLAGYEQYF. The CDR3 DNA reads as TGTGCCAGCAGCAGGCTAGCGGGCTACGAGCAGTACTTC.